Sequencing of this T cell receptor beta chain was carried out in a study of cytomegalovirus exposure and HLA in healthy donors listed by TCRdb under 2017. In the study overall: In an earlier analysis of approximately 500 of the donors, approximately 260 Gb of sequence data and 100 million or so unique TCR beta sequences from about 179 million T cells were reported. Approximately 310 gigabases of sequencing data and approximately 85 million unique TCR sequences were included in an early release covering roughly 600 HLA-typed donors. Of the approximately 400 genotyped donors, over 70% fell in the genetic ancestry cluster associated with self-reported Caucasian donors. The study aimed to test whether cataloging public T cell receptors could reveal signatures of past pathogen exposure. The study profiled the T cell repertoires of hundreds of subjects by immunosequencing and related them to cytomegalovirus serostatus. Besides the first cohort of more than 650 subjects, a separate validation cohort made up of roughly 120 different subjects was used. The study combined high-throughput TCR immunosequencing, statistical association of individual TCRs with disease status, and machine learning to predict cytomegalovirus infection status. A later analysis re-analyzed previously published TCR beta repertoires from approximately 670 donors and added high-resolution HLA genotyping to study TCR occurrence patterns. Rather than using new phenotypic data, the later analysis identified candidate immune exposures from TCR beta sequences and from how often those sequences occurred across donors. In an earlier analysis of 500 to 650 of the donors, high-throughput TCR beta sequencing was used to judge whether each TCR beta V gene segment behaved as functional or pseudogenic. Alongside the repertoire data, information on donor age, sex, ethnicity and CMV serostatus was compiled. Genome-wide SNP genotypes for about 60% of the 666 donors were used in a later genetic analysis, which treated that subset as a discovery cohort. All discovery cohort repertoires had been generated using a single sequencing platform. HLA typing covered class I and class II loci at four-digit resolution. The number of donors typed differed by locus, with about 620-630 for A, B, C, DRB1 and DQB1, roughly 520 for DQA1, approximately 580 for DPA1, and around 430 for DPB1. Four to six DR-DQ haplotypes were handled as single units for association and clustering because linkage in the cohort was strong. Among a few hundred genotyped donors of the cohort, an average of about 240,000 unique TCR beta nucleotide sequences were sequenced per donor, 15% to 20% of them non-productive.

This clone is a singleton in its sample. Its antigen remains unidentified. The input lacks base qualities; no much larger clone sits a single base away. The junction shows trimming of 3 bases on V and 4 bases on J, plus 9 bases between the germline ends. The germline V gene specifies KGHSH as CDR1 and LQKENI as CDR2. Measured from the cysteine to the phenylalanine, the CDR3 is 13 residues long. Of the read, only the CDR3 DNA is kept; its 39 bases are in frame from base 1. The cohort was made up of 666 healthy bone marrow donors. Cohort members were all nominally healthy when sampled, although unrecorded immune exposures were likely present. The donor was CMV seronegative and belonged to the group of approximately 320 seronegative cohort members. Every donor gave a peripheral blood sample, and the peripheral blood mononuclear cells from that sample were used for TCR beta sequencing. The Qiagen DNeasy Blood Extraction Kit was used to extract genomic DNA from the blood cell samples.

Library construction relied on the immunoSEQ multiplex PCR assay. A mixture of 60 forward primers for TCR Vbeta segments and 13 reverse primers for TCR Jbeta segments was used in the multiplex PCR. Amplification of the CDR3 region of rearranged TCR beta genes was performed with a multiplex PCR assay on genomic DNA. The amplified TCR beta libraries were sequenced on the Illumina HiSeq System as 87-base-pair reads. Turning to the authors' computational methods: A later analysis counted about 80 million unique TCR beta chains across the 550 to 700 repertoires, and some 12 million of these chains were shared by at least two donors. To remove PCR and sequencing errors, raw reads were error-corrected and collapsed into unique sequences using a nearest-neighbor algorithm that merged closely related sequences. CDR3 sequences were aligned to IMGT reference sequences to assign V, D and J gene segments. For a sequence to be retained, at least a six-nucleotide match to both a V gene segment and a J gene segment was required. Rearrangements were classified as productive when the CDR3 lacked stop codons and remained in frame with V and J, and all other rearrangements were classified as non-productive. CDR3 was defined by IMGT convention, running from the second conserved V-encoded cysteine to the conserved J-encoded phenylalanine. Sequences without an unambiguous match to a single V gene segment were excluded from the earlier analysis of a few hundred of the donors. An earlier analysis of several hundred of the donors called V segments functional above 56.7% productive rearrangements and segregating when the between-donor standard deviation exceeded 5%. To diagnose cytomegalovirus status from the catalog of TCR beta chain sequences, a statistical classification framework was built. V and J gene assignment, in a later analysis, came from comparing TCR nucleotide sequences with IMGT/GENE-DB human TR gene sequences. A later analysis assigned CDR3 sequences and most-parsimonious VDJ recombination scenarios with the TCRdist pipeline. In a later analysis, each TCR beta chain was defined by its CDR3 amino acid sequence together with its V-gene family, and reads lacking a unique V-gene family were excluded. As a way to deal with suspected cross-contamination and a sequencing artifact, a later analysis dropped hundreds of nucleotide sequences that were highly shared and had low generation probability. A later analysis calculated a clonal expansion index for each public chain from normalized within-repertoire ranks of inferred template counts. In a later analysis, generation probabilities were computed with a VDJ recombination model fitted to out-of-frame rearrangements, and the resulting probabilities were checked against IGoR. Hypergeometric tests were used in a later analysis to score TCR-TCR, TCR-HLA and TCR-CMV co-occurrence, with a repertoire-size bias correction applied to the TCR pairs. A later analysis estimated false discovery rates by permuting HLA or CMV assignments 20 times. In a later analysis, co-occurring TCRs were grouped using DBSCAN, and TCRdist sequence similarity was added for clustering within HLA-allele-positive subsets. Repertoires with fewer than 30,000 or more than 120,000 public chains were left out of co-occurrence clustering, as were roughly five repertoires with anomalous nucleotide sharing. TCRdb stores this immuneACCESS table with in-frame sequences only. Part of the clones is absent; in the studies checked, under half of the shortfall reflects unresolved V genes, and no reason is known for the rest. V, J and clone size were drawn from that table, and D and trimming were deduced from the DNA. The sample includes around 200,000 clones, with 75% to 90% observed a single time. The ten biggest clones cover around 0.75% of the sample.

General conclusions and limits of the study: A later analysis found that most CMV-associated TCR beta chains appeared HLA-restricted, with HLA associations seemingly driven largely by CMV exposure. While some public TCRs were present in many individuals, most TCR sequences turned up only very rarely across donors. Because HLA typing was unavailable for some donors at each locus, only the typed subset was used in association tests. The classifier was reported to diagnose cytomegalovirus status with high specificity and sensitivity in both the original cohort and the validation cohort. Specific HLA alleles were associated with 15,000 to 20,000 TCR beta sequences at a false discovery rate of 0.05 in a later analysis. Sequencing depth was assumed to be roughly uniform across donors in the presence/absence analyses, though that assumption may not hold. Compared with the approximately 670-donor mean, donors in an Asian-associated ancestry cluster had fewer N-insertions in productive TCRs, according to a later genetic analysis. Compared with equally common non-associated chains, HLA-associated TCR beta chains in a later analysis were more clonally expanded and had lower generation probabilities. In vitro tests confirmed that a few of the cytomegalovirus-associated TCR beta chains recognize cytomegalovirus antigens. Assigning TCR associations to individual alleles was difficult when HLA alleles, especially DR and DQ, strongly co-occurred. Linkage disequilibrium might explain the correlated functional status among segregating V segments, but an unknown experimental factor could not be excluded. A later genetic analysis associated a missense DCLRE1C variant with V-gene and J-gene trimming of TCR beta chains, and an independent cohort replicated the association. An earlier analysis of 450 to 750 of the donors showed that most TCR beta V segments appeared in productive rearrangements either about 90% or about 30% of the time, which broadly matched IMGT annotations. The 87-base-pair reads could not distinguish some IMGT-functional V segments, including TRBV6-2 and TRBV6-3, so those segments were excluded. It was suggested by the authors that the approach could potentially be generalized to other disease states and immunological phenotypes. Fewer than 20 rarely observed V segments, including chromosome 9 orphons, were excluded from the earlier analysis of some 590 of the donors because counts were too low. According to a later analysis, TCR association rates differed among HLA loci, with DRB1 alleles showing the most associated TCRs and HLA-C alleles showing the fewest. Only TCR beta chains were sequenced in this cohort, and the absence of alpha or paired-chain data limited detectable features. A further reported finding was that TCR beta sequences accurately predicted the HLA-A and HLA-B alleles for most subjects in the first cohort. The study listed around 160 TCR beta chains as associated with cytomegalovirus. Several of the top co-occurrence clusters appeared to be linked to parvovirus B19, influenza, CMV and Epstein-Barr virus, according to a later analysis. A group of highly shared sequence variants was considered likely to be a technical artifact of the sequencing pipeline. Immune exposure information for the cohort was limited to CMV serostatus.

The chain uses TRBV18 and TRBJ1-1; the D gene is possibly TRBD1, with 5 bases matching. The source is a woman in her late teens or twenties in good health and CMV-seronegative. What was sequenced was PBMCs. The nucleotide sequence reads as follows: TGTGCCAGCTCACCCCTTACAGGCACTGAAGCTTTCTTT. Its protein product is CASSPLTGTEAFF.